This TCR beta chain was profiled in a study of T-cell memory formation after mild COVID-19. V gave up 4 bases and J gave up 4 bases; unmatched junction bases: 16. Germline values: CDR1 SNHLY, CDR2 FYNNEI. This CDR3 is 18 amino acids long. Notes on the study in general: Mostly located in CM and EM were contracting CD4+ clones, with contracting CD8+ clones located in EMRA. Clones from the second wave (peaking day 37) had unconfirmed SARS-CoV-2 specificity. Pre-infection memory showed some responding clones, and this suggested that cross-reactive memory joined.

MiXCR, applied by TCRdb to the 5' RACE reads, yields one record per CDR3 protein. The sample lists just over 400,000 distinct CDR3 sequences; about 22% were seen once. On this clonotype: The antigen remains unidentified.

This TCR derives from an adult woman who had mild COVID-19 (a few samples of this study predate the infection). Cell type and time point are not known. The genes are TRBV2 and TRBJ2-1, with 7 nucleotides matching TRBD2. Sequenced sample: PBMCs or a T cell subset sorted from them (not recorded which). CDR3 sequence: CASSVGGRTYDGYNEQFF. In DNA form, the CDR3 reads TGTGCCAGCAGTGTGGGGGGGAGGACATACGATGGATACAATGAGCAGTTCTTC.